Reported below is one T cell receptor (beta chain). The repertoire was sequenced with immunoSEQ multiplex PCR; TCRdb's copy has only in-frame clones and lacks some. The repertoire table contains some 190,000 clones. The data were obtained in a study of control samples from healthy donors and cancer patients. CDR1 and CDR2 (germline): MDHEN, SYDVKM. Unmatched junction bases numbered 7, after V lost 2 bases and J lost 8 bases. The CDR3 length is 14 residues. The genes are TRBV28 and TRBJ1-2; 8 positions match TRBD1. This sequence originates from a woman in her thirties in good health. Sequencing was carried out using blood. CDR3 nucleotide sequence: TGTGCCAGCAGTTTAATAGGGACAGGAGAGGGCTACACCTTC. Translated: CASSLIGTGEGYTF.